The clone carrying this TCR beta chain was seen more than once but under ten times. CDR1 is MNHNY and CDR2 is SVGAGI in the germline V gene (reference sequence). Trimming took 6 bases from V and 8 from J, leaving 16 bases between them. The CDR3 runs 13 residues. Repertoires were generated with immunoSEQ multiplex PCR, while TCRdb's copy carries only in-frame clones and drops some. The sample carries about 240,000 clones, roughly 80% recorded once. This sample is part of a study of blood T cell repertoires in COVID-19. The rearrangement uses TRBV6-6 and TRBJ1-1; D is unclear. The origin of this receptor is a woman aged 80 or over with acute or convalescent COVID-19. Material: peripheral blood. The CDR3 spells CASRTFGESEAFF. In nucleotides, the CDR3 is TGTGCCAGCAGAACTTTTGGGGAGTCAGAAGCTTTCTTT.